Only one count was recorded for the clone carrying this T cell receptor (beta chain). Sequenced by immunoSEQ multiplex PCR; TCRdb stores in-frame clones only, minus some. Seen here are about 1.9 million clones, around 93% observed once, and the top ten hold under 2%. The data belong to a study of shared clonotypes between healthy human individuals. From germline, CDR1 is SGHRS and CDR2 YFSETQ. The CDR3 has 16 residues. Unmatched junction bases numbered 10, after V lost 2 bases and J lost 3 bases. The naive CD8 population came from CD45RO-negative cells selected for CCR7, without terminally differentiated effector memory CD45RA+ cells.

Sequencing was carried out using naive CD8+ T cells from PBMCs. J is TRBJ2-7 and V is TRBV5-1; 8 bases agree with TRBD1. This sequence was found in a man aged 18 to 29 in good health. Some clones in this sample may be carry-over from other donors' samples. The CDR3 region is CASSLRGTGKLYEQYF. CDR3 nucleotides: TGCGCCAGCAGCTTACGGGGGACAGGTAAGCTCTACGAGCAGTACTTC.